This T cell receptor beta chain was captured in a study of shared clonotypes between healthy human individuals. Running of the assay took place at deep level. Using immunoSEQ multiplex PCR, the repertoire was profiled, and TCRdb retains in-frame clones only, with some absent. The sample has about 1.1 million clones; 70% to 80% are singletons. V was cut by 0 bases and J by 0 bases, with 13 bases left in between. Germline CDR1 SGHNT, CDR2 YYREEE (reference sequence). The CDR3 contains 16 residues. The chain uses TRBV5-4 and TRBJ2-7, with D unclear. Sequencing used memory CD4+ T cells from PBMCs. As to subset: CD45RA-negative fraction. The origin of this receptor is a man aged 18 to 35 in good health. Some clones in this sample may be carry-over from other donors' samples. The CDR3 DNA reads TGTGCCAGCAGCTTGGTTGGGTCCTCCAGCTCCTACGAGCAGTACTTC. It translates to CASSLVGSSSSYEQYF.